This entry features one TCR beta chain sequence. It was with 60 Vbeta and 13 Jbeta primers that the PCR ran. Profiling relied on immunoSEQ multiplex PCR, and the TCRdb table lists in-frame clones only, not all of them. The sample lists some 150,000 clones; roughly 77% were seen once. The data derive from a study of cytomegalovirus exposure and HLA in healthy donors. Study at large: HLA-typed donors were the source of approximately 80 million unique TCRs, which an early data release held.

The CDR3 contains 15 residues. Trimming left V 5 bases short and J 2 bases short, with 13 bases between. In germline, CDR1 is SGHTA, CDR2 FQGNSA. The chain is built from TRBV7-2 and TRBJ1-5, with a possible D match to TRBD1 (5 bases). Sequencing was done on a sample of PBMCs. The TCR was taken from a human donor in good health. The CDR3 loop is CASSPSWGGNQPQHF. In DNA form, the CDR3 reads TGTGCCAGCAGCCCGTCATGGGGGGGCAATCAGCCCCAGCATTTT.